The 20 T cell receptor beta chains reported below all come from one sample, sequenced in a study of CD8 T cells in Susac syndrome. An amount of RNA that ranged from 0.5 to 1 ug was reverse transcribed with random hexamers. A single record per CDR3 protein comes from TCRdb applying MiXCR to the immunoSEQ multiplex PCR reads. Of over 95,000 distinct CDR3 sequences listed, around nine tenths are singletons. The specimen was CD4+ T cells from PBMCs. These receptors were taken from a human donor in good health.

The V gene is TRBV4-3, the J gene TRBJ1-4, with D possibly TRBD1 on 5 matching bases. The V gene lost 1 base and the J gene lost 3 bases, with 15 bases spanning the gap. The CDR3 extends over 17 amino acids. Germline V lookup: CDR1 LGHNA, CDR2 YSLEER. The DNA of the CDR3 is TGCGCCAGCAGCCAAGGGCCCCCGGGGCTGGCTAATGAAAAACTGTTTTTT. This translates into CASSQGPPGLANEKLFF.

The CDR3 sequence is CASGDWLDTQYF. As DNA, the CDR3 is TGTGCCAGCGGTGACTGGCTGGATACGCAGTATTTT. The chain is built from TRBV6-2 or TRBV6-3 and TRBJ2-3; D unclear. Trimming removed 8 bases at V and 6 bases at J, with 12 bases between. The CDR3 length is 12 residues. Germline CDR1 is MNHEY and CDR2 is SVGEGT.

This chain joins TRBV11-1 and TRBJ2-1; 12 bases line up with TRBD2. V lost 5 bases to trimming and J lost 4 bases; unmatched junction nucleotides: 6. The CDR3 runs 16 residues. The germline V gene has CDR1 SGHAT and CDR2 FQDESV (reference sequence). CDR3: CASSLLAGGLYNEQFF. In nucleotides, the CDR3 is TGTGCCAGCAGCCTACTAGCGGGAGGACTTTACAATGAGCAGTTCTTC.

This clonotype appeared once. V and J are TRBV29-1 and TRBJ1-4; D gene unclear. Per germline, CDR1 SQVTM and CDR2 ANQGSEA. The CDR3 extends over 12 amino acids. The V end lost 8 bases, the J end lost 5 bases, and 12 bases lay between the germline ends. The CDR3 DNA follows: TGCAGCTATTCTCATGGGAATGAAAAACTGTTTTTT. It yields the protein CSYSHGNEKLFF. Supplemented by reference TRBV29-1 and TRBJ1-4, the full variable domain reads SAVISQKPSRDICQRGTSLTIQCQVDSQVTMMFWYRQQPGQSLTLIATANQGSEATYESGFVIDKFPISRPNLTFSTLTVSNMSPEDSSIYLCSYSHGNEKLFFGSGTQLSVL.

In this sample, this clonotype turned up once. The chain links TRBV29-1 to TRBJ2-6; no reliable D call. The CDR3 sequence is 14 residues long. Germline V gene data show CDR1 as SQVTM and CDR2 as ANQGSEA. Trimming shortened V by 4 bases and J by 0 bases, and 7 bases separated the two germline ends. DNA of the CDR3: TGCAGCGTTGCCCTGAACTCTGGGGCCAACGTCCTGACTTTC. This codes for CSVALNSGANVLTF.

The chain employs TRBV7-9 and TRBJ2-2; 14 nucleotides match TRBD2. The length of the CDR3 is 18 residues. The trim removed 5 bases at V and 6 bases at J, leaving 11 bases unmatched. CDR1 SEHNR and CDR2 FQNEAQ come from the germline V gene (reference sequence). As DNA, the CDR3 is TGTGCCAGCAGCCGCCTCGGGACTAGCGGGAGTAAAGCCGGGGAGCTGTTTTTT. It is translated as CASSRLGTSGSKAGELFF.

This chain joins TRBV12-3 or TRBV12-4 and TRBJ2-7; no firm D call. CDR3 length equals 12 residues. Trimming removed 6 bases at V and 5 bases at J, with 11 bases between. In nucleotides, the CDR3 is TGTGCCAGCAGCCCGGACCGCCACGAGCAGTACTTC. It encodes CASSPDRHEQYF.

The rearrangement uses TRBV14 and TRBJ2-3; 7 bases are a match to TRBD1. The CDR3 has 14 residues. V shed 6 bases, J shed 10 bases, and the junction held 13 bases outside the gene matches. The germline gives CDR1 SGHDN, CDR2 FVKESK. The CDR3 sequence is CASSEKGQYVPQYF. For the CDR3, the DNA is TGTGCCAGCAGTGAAAAGGGACAGTACGTTCCGCAGTATTTT.

This chain connects TRBV5-1 to TRBJ2-1, with a weak D call TRBD1 (5 bases). The CDR3 spans 15 residues. Trimming stripped 4 bases from V and 2 bases from J, with 13 bases between. Germline assignment: CDR1 SGHRS and CDR2 YFSETQ. CDR3 sequence (DNA): TGCGCCAGCAGCCCTTCGACAGTACCCTACAATGAGCAGTTCTTC. Translating it yields CASSPSTVPYNEQFF.

The V and J genes are TRBV19 and TRBJ2-6; no definite D call. This CDR3 contains 13 residues. Trimming shortened V by 9 bases and J by 1 base, and 7 bases separated the two germline ends. Germline V gives CDR1 LNHDA, CDR2 SQIVND (reference sequence). The CDR3 here is CASCLSGANVLTF. The CDR3 DNA follows: TGTGCCAGCTGCCTTTCTGGGGCCAACGTCCTGACTTTC.

The chain recombines TRBV24-1 with TRBJ2-1; no clear D gene. This CDR3 spans 11 amino acids. V was clipped by 4 bases and J by 10 bases, with 7 bases between them. Germline V CDR1 and CDR2: KGHDR, SFDVKD. The CDR3 protein is CATSDRREQFF. The CDR3 DNA follows: TGTGCCACCAGTGACCGGAGAGAGCAGTTCTTC.

This clonotype was picked up one time. The genes are TRBV4-1 and TRBJ2-1; D is possibly TRBD1 (5 bases). CDR1 is MGHRA, CDR2 YSYEKL, per germline. CDR3 length: 13 residues. V was clipped by 0 bases and J by 15 bases, with 15 bases between them. The CDR3 reads CASSQDSGQFLFF. DNA for the CDR3: TGCGCCAGCAGCCAAGATTCAGGGCAGTTTCTGTTCTTC.

V usage is TRBV20-1 and J usage is TRBJ2-7; 11 bases agree with TRBD2. CDR1 DFQATT and CDR2 SNEGSKA come from the germline V gene (reference sequence). This CDR3 region has 15 residues. After removal of 6 bases from V and 1 base from J, the junction contained 8 bases not matched to a gene. CDR3 in amino acids: CSAITGTSGSYEQYF. The DNA of the CDR3 is TGCAGTGCGATTACCGGGACTAGCGGATCCTACGAGCAGTACTTC.

This chain links TRBV6-1 with TRBJ2-7, with a tentative D call TRBD1 (6 bases). This CDR3 spans 14 amino acids. Germline CDR1 is MNHNS and CDR2 is SASEGT. Trimming shortened V by 5 bases and J by 1 base, and 12 bases separated the two germline ends. CDR3 protein: CASSHQGSSYEQYF. CDR3 nucleotides: TGTGCCAGCAGTCACCAGGGGAGTTCCTACGAGCAGTACTTC.

The V gene is TRBV3-1, the J gene TRBJ1-1; 7 nucleotides agree with TRBD1. CDR1 is LGHDT and CDR2 is YNNKEL in the germline V gene (reference sequence). Trimming removed 2 bases from V and 6 bases from J; junction bases left unmatched: 6. This CDR3 spans 14 amino acids. This CDR3 is CASSQQGVRAEAFF. The CDR3 DNA sequence: TGTGCCAGCAGCCAACAGGGGGTGAGGGCTGAAGCTTTCTTT.

The rearrangement joins TRBV20-1 to TRBJ1-1; no clear D. The germline CDR1 and CDR2 sequences are DFQATT and SNEGSKA (reference sequence). V was trimmed by 4 bases and J by 5 bases, leaving 11 bases between them. CDR3 length: 12 amino acids. The CDR3 nucleotides are TGCAGTGCTATAGTCGGGCGGACTGAAGCTTTCTTT. Amino acids: CSAIVGRTEAFF.

V usage is TRBV4-1 and J usage is TRBJ1-2; D possibly corresponds to TRBD1 (6 bases). Trimming removed 4 bases at V and 4 bases at J, with 19 bases between. CDR1 MGHRA and CDR2 YSYEKL come from the germline V gene. There are 16 residues in the CDR3. The CDR3 DNA follows: TGCGCCAGCAGCCGCACCAAGGGGGGGAACTCCTATGGCTACACCTTC. This encodes CASSRTKGGNSYGYTF.

In this sample, this clonotype turned up once. The DNA for the CDR3 is TGTGCCAGCAGTTGGGGGGGCAGGGCCTACGAGCAGTACTTC. Amino acid sequence: CASSWGGRAYEQYF. The rearrangement uses TRBV27 and TRBJ2-7, with a possible D match to TRBD2 (7 bases). CDR1 and CDR2 from the germline V gene are MNHEY and SMNVEV (reference sequence). V lost 4 bases, J lost 2 bases, and 12 bases lay in between. The length of the CDR3 is 14 residues.

V is TRBV20-1 and J is TRBJ2-7; no clear D gene. Germline lookup yields CDR1 DFQATT and CDR2 SNEGSKA (reference sequence). This CDR3 is built from 10 residues. The ends were cut back, 2 bases at V and 5 bases at J, with 4 bases in the middle. The CDR3 DNA reads TGCAGTGCTAGAACGGACGAGCAGTACTTC. It codes for CSARTDEQYF.

The table lists this clonotype with a count of one. The chain combines TRBV7-2 with TRBJ2-5; D tentatively fits TRBD1 or TRBD2 (5 bases each). CDR1 is SGHTA, CDR2 FQGNSA, per germline. This CDR3 comprises 16 residues. Between the trimmed V and J ends, which lost 6 bases and 8 bases, there was a span of 25 bases. CDR3 loop: CASSRGWVAQGDTQYF. As DNA, the CDR3 is TGTGCCAGCAGTCGGGGCTGGGTGGCCCAGGGTGATACCCAGTACTTC. Full variable domain (remainder filled in from reference TRBV7-2 and TRBJ2-5): GAGVSQSPSNKVTEKGKDVELRCDPISGHTALYWYRQSLGQGLEFLIYFQGNSAPDKSGLPSDRFSAERTGGSVSTLTIQRTQQEDSAVYLCASSRGWVAQGDTQYFGPGTRLLVL.